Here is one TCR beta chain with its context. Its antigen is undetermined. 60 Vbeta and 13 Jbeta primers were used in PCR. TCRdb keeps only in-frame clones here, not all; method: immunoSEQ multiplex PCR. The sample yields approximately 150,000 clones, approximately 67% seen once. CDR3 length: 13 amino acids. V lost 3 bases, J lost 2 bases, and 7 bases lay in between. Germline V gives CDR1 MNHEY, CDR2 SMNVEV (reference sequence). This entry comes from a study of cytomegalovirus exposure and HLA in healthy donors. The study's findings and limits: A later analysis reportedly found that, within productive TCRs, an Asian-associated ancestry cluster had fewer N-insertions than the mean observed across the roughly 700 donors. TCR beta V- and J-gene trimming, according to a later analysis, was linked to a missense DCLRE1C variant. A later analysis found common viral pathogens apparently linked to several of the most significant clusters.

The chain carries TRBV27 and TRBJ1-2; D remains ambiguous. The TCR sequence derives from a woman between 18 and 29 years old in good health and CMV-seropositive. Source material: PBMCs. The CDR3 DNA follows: TGTGCCAGCAGTTTGACACACAACTATGGCTACACCTTC. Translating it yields CASSLTHNYGYTF.